A single TCR beta chain is shown here with its context. Its matching antigen is unknown. With 60 Vbeta and 13 Jbeta primers, the PCR was carried out. Sequencing was performed with immunoSEQ multiplex PCR; in TCRdb, only in-frame clones are kept and a portion is missing. The repertoire includes about 140,000 clones, around 59% of them detected once, and 1.8% sits in the top ten. The sample is drawn from a study of cytomegalovirus exposure and HLA in healthy donors. Study observations and caveats: Rarity marked most TCR sequences, yet some public TCRs occurred in many donors.

This CDR3 region has 16 residues. V lost 3 bases and J lost 0; bases outside the gene matches: 8. Germline values: CDR1 SGDLS, CDR2 YYNGEE. The clonotype comes from a male donor in good health and CMV-seronegative. The specimen was PBMCs. J is TRBJ2-7 and V is TRBV9; 8 bases fit TRBD1. CDR3 nucleotide sequence: TGTGCCAGCAGCGCCGACCCCGGGACAGGCTCCTACGAGCAGTACTTC. This encodes CASSADPGTGSYEQYF.